The clone carrying this T cell receptor beta chain was found a few times. TCRB transcripts that were expressed got sequenced, as all of the isolated RNA had been reverse transcribed. TCRdb's table, derived via immunoSEQ multiplex PCR, lists solely in-frame clones and lacks some. The repertoire includes about 620,000 clones, less than 20% of them detected once, and about 0.097% sits in the top ten. This sample stems from a study of beta chain features in type 1 diabetes. V shed 10 bases and J shed 4 bases, with 13 bases lying between them. The CDR3 is 12 amino acids. The germline CDR1 and CDR2 sequences are MDHEN and SYDVKM.

The V and J genes are TRBV28 and TRBJ1-2; maybe TRBD1 (6 bases). The receptor was isolated from a man younger than 35 in good health. Sequenced sample: naive CD4+ T cells from blood. The CDR3 is CANGQLGYGYTF. The CDR3 DNA follows: TGTGCCAATGGACAGCTAGGCTATGGCTACACCTTC.